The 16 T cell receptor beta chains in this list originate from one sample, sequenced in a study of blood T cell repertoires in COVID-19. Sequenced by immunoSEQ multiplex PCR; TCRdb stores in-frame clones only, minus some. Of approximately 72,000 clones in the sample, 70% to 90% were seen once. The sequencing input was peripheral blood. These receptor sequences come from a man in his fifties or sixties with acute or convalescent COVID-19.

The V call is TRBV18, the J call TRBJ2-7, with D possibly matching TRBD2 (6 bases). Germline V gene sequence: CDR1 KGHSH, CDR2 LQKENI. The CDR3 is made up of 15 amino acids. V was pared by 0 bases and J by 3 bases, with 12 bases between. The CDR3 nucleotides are TGTGCCAGCTCACCACCGGACTACATATTCTACGAGCAGTACTTC. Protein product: CASSPPDYIFYEQYF.

The CDR3 reads CASSLGPNTEAFF. DNA for the CDR3: TGTGCCAGCAGCTTGGGGCCGAACACTGAAGCTTTCTTT. The chain has TRBV5-4 and TRBJ1-1; D is uncertain. In germline, CDR1 is SGHNT, CDR2 YYREEE (reference sequence). The CDR3 is made up of 13 amino acids. Trimming took 0 bases from V and 1 from J, leaving 4 bases between them.

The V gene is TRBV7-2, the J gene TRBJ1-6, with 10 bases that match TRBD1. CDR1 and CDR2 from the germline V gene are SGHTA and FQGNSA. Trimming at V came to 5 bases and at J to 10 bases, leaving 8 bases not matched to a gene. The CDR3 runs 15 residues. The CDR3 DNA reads TGTGCCAGCAGCACAAGACAGGGGGCGCGGTCACCCCTCCACTTT. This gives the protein CASSTRQGARSPLHF.

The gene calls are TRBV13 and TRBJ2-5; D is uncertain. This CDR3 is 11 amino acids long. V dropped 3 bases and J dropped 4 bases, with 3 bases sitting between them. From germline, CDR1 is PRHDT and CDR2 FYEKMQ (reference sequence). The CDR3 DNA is TGTGCCAGCAGCTTCGTAGAGACCCAGTACTTC. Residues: CASSFVETQYF.

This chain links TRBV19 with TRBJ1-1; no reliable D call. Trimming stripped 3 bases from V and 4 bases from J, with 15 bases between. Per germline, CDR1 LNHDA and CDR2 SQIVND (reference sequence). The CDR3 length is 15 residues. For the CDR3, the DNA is TGTGCCAGTAGTATGCGTCCCGTGGTTGGCACTGAAGCTTTCTTT. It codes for CASSMRPVVGTEAFF.

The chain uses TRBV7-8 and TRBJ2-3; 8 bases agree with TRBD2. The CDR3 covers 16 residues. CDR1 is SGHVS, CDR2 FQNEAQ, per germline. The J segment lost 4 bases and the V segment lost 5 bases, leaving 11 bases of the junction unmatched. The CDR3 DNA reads TGTGCCAGCAGCCCCTCCCGGACTAGCCTCCCAGATACGCAGTATTTT. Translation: CASSPSRTSLPDTQYF.

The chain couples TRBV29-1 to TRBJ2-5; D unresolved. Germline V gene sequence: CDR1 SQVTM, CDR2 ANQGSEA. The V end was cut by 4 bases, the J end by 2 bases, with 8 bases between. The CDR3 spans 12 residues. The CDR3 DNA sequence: TGCAGCGTTGCTGGGCAGCAAGAGACCCAGTACTTC. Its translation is CSVAGQQETQYF.

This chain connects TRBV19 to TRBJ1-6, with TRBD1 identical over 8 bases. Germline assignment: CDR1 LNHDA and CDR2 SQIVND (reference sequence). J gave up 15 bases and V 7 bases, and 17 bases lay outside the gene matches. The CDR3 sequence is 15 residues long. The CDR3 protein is CASTKGQGQDNDLHF. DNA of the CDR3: TGTGCCAGTACCAAAGGACAGGGCCAAGATAACGACCTCCACTTT.

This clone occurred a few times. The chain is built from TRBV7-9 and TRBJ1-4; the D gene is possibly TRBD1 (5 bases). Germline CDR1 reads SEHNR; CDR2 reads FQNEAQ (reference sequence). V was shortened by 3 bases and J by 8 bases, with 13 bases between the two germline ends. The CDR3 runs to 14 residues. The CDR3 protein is CASSLGGGGEKLFF. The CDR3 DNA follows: TGTGCCAGCAGCTTGGGGGGAGGAGGCGAAAAACTGTTTTTT.

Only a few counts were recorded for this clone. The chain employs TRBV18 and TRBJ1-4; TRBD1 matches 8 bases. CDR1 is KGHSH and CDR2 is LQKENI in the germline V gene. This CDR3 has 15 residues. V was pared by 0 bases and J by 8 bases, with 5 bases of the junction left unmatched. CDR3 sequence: CASSPPGQVKEKLFF. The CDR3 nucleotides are TGTGCCAGCTCACCACCGGGACAGGTTAAAGAAAAACTGTTTTTT.

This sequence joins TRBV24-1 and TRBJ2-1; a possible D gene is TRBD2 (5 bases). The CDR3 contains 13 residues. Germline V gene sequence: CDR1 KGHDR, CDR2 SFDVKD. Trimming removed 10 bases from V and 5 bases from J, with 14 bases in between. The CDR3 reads CATATDSHNEQFF. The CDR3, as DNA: TGTGCCACAGCCACGGACTCACACAATGAGCAGTTCTTC.

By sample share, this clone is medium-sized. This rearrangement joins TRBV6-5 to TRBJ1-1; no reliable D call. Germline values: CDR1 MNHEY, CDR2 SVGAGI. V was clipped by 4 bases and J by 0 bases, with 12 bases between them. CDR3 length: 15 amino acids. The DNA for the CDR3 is TGTGCCAGCAGTTCTAGTCTCCTCATGAACACTGAAGCTTTCTTT. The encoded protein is CASSSSLLMNTEAFF.

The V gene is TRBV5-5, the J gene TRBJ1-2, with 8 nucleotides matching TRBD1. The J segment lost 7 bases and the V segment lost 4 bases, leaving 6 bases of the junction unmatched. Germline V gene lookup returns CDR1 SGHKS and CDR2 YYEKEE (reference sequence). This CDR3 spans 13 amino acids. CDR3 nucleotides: TGTGCCAGCAGCACGGACAGGGAAGTTGGCTACACCTTC. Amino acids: CASSTDREVGYTF.

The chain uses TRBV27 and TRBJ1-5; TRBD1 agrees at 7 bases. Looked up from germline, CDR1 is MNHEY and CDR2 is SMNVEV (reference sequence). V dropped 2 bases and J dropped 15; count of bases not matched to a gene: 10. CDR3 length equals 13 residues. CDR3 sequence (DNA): TGTGCCAGCAGTTTAATAGGGGACAGTCGTCCGCATTTT. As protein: CASSLIGDSRPHF.

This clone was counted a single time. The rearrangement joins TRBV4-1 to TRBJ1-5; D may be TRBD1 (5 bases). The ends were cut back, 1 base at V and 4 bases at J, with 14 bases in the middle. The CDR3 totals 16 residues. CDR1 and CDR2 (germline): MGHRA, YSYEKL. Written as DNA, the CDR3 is TGCGCCAGCAGCCAAGTTGCAGGGATAATGAATCAGCCCCAGCATTTT. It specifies CASSQVAGIMNQPQHF.

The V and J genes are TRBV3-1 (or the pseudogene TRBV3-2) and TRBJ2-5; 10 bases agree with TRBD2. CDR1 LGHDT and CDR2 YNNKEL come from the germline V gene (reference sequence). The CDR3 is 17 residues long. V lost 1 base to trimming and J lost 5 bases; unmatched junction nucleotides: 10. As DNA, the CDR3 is TGTGCCAGCAGCCAAGCTTCTAGCGGGGGTGCACGGGAGACCCAGTACTTC. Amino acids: CASSQASSGGARETQYF.